These 26 T cell receptor beta chains share one sample of origin, sequenced in a study of T-cell reconstitution after alpha-beta-depleted transplantation in children (TCRdb year 2016). The library was made by PCR. The run used an Illumina HiSeq 2500. To normalize quantification of the TCRbeta repertoire, the TCR libraries were built with molecular barcoding that relied on unique molecular identifiers. The raw public reads went through TCRdb reprocessing: fastp at Q25, MiXCR clone calling, in-frame beta chains kept. Every CDR3 protein is listed once, alongside the most common genes and DNA of its rows. Recorded for this sample are 170,000 or so distinct CDR3 sequences; 6% to 7% of them occurred a single time. Of the sample, 3% to 3.5% falls within the top ten clones. Sequencing used PBMCs from the stem cell graft donor, obtained from the stem cell graft. Every receptor here comes from a human donor who donated a stem cell graft to a child with Wiskott-Aldrich syndrome.

The chain has TRBV3-1 and TRBJ2-1, with 9 bases aligning to TRBD2. The CDR3 extends over 15 amino acids. The germline V gene has CDR1 LGHDT and CDR2 YNNKEL (reference sequence). The V gene end was trimmed by 1 base and the J gene end by 8 bases; junction bases not matched to a gene: 6. CDR3 sequence reads: CASSQGGGAIYEQFF. CDR3 in DNA: TGTGCCAGCAGCCAAGGCGGGGGGGCCATCTATGAGCAGTTCTTC.

There are many counts of this clonotype. The chain combines TRBV5-1 with TRBJ1-1; TRBD1 matches at 7 bases. Germline V CDR1 and CDR2: SGHRS, YFSETQ. The ends lost 0 bases at V and 4 bases at J; junction bases unmatched: 3. The CDR3 loop spans 14 amino acids. The CDR3 is CASSLAGGGTEAFF. The CDR3 bases are TGCGCCAGCAGCTTGGCAGGGGGTGGCACTGAAGCTTTCTTT.

This chain joins TRBV20-1 and TRBJ1-5; D gene ambiguous. The germline V and J ends were trimmed by 0 bases and 0 bases, with 6 bases remaining between them. CDR1 is DFQATT and CDR2 is SNEGSKA in the germline V gene (reference sequence). The CDR3 is 14 residues long. CDR3 region: CSAREENSNQPQHF. The CDR3 DNA follows: TGCAGTGCTAGAGAAGAAAATAGCAATCAGCCCCAGCATTTT.

This clonotype was recorded many times. The chain joins TRBV7-9 to TRBJ1-2; TRBD1 matches at 10 bases. The CDR3 is 16 residues long. The V segment lost 1 base and the J segment 6 bases; nucleotides outside the gene matches: 8. Germline assignment: CDR1 SEHNR and CDR2 FQNEAQ (reference sequence). Written as DNA, the CDR3 is TGTGCCAGCAGCTTAGATCATGGACAGGGGGTACATGGCTACACCTTC. It codes for CASSLDHGQGVHGYTF. Full variable domain (remainder filled in from reference TRBV7-9 and TRBJ1-2): DTGVSQNPRHKITKRGQNVTFRCDPISEHNRLYWYRQTLGQGPEFLTYFQNEAQLEKSRLLSDRFSAERPKGSFSTLEIQRTEQGDSAMYLCASSLDHGQGVHGYTFGSGTRLTVV.

This clonotype was seen many times. This sequence joins TRBV4-1 and TRBJ1-2; D is ambiguous. The CDR3 contains 14 residues. Looked up from germline, CDR1 is MGHRA and CDR2 is YSYEKL. V gave up 1 base and J gave up 5 bases, with 11 bases separating them. In nucleotides, the CDR3 is TGCGCCAGCAGCCAAGGAGGAGGGCCGTATGGCTACACCTTC. Amino acids: CASSQGGGPYGYTF.

The chain joins TRBV5-1 to TRBJ2-3; no definite D call. The CDR3 covers 15 residues. Deletions cut 1 base from V and 5 bases from J, with 14 bases between. From germline, CDR1 is SGHRS and CDR2 YFSETQ. For the CDR3, the DNA is TGCGCCAGCAGCTTGATTGCTACCTCGAGAGATACGCAGTATTTT. Translation: CASSLIATSRDTQYF.

This clonotype was counted at least ten times. V usage is TRBV24-1 and J usage is TRBJ2-2; possibly TRBD2 for D (6 bases). The CDR3 length is 13 residues. CDR1 and CDR2 (germline): KGHDR, SFDVKD. V gave up 4 bases and J gave up 5 bases, with 7 bases separating them. The CDR3 bases are TGTGCCACCAGTGACCGGGGGACCGGGGAGCTGTTTTTT. Protein: CATSDRGTGELFF.

This clonotype was detected many times. This sequence joins TRBV5-1 and TRBJ2-1; 7 bases fit TRBD2. V lost 0 bases, J lost 8 bases, and 8 bases stayed unmatched. The CDR3 runs to 15 residues. Germline CDR1 reads SGHRS; CDR2 reads YFSETQ. CDR3 sequence: CASSLEAAGLDEQFF. The CDR3 DNA follows: TGCGCCAGCAGCTTGGAAGCAGCGGGGTTGGATGAGCAGTTCTTC.

In its sample, this clonotype was seen many times. The chain carries TRBV7-2 and TRBJ2-3, with 7 bases identical to TRBD2. Germline V gives CDR1 SGHTA, CDR2 FQGNSA. This CDR3 comprises 15 residues. J gave up 4 bases and V 4 bases, and 8 bases lay outside the gene matches. CDR3 DNA: TGTGCCAGCAGCTCGGGACTATTAGGCCCAGATACGCAGTATTTT. As protein: CASSSGLLGPDTQYF.

The CDR3 protein is CASSPPPTGSEQFF. For the CDR3, the DNA is TGTGCCAGCAGCCCCCCCCCCACAGGGAGTGAGCAGTTCTTC. V is TRBV14 and J is TRBJ2-1; the D gene is possibly TRBD1 (6 bases). The CDR3 consists of 14 residues. Trimming cost V 4 bases and J 9 bases, with 16 bases left between them. CDR1 is SGHDN, CDR2 FVKESK, per germline.

Notes on this clonotype: This may stem from a read error, because a much larger clone lies one nucleotide away. The chain recombines TRBV7-9 with TRBJ2-7; possibly TRBD1 for D (5 bases). Germline V gives CDR1 SEHNR, CDR2 FQNEAQ (reference sequence). The V end was cut by 7 bases, the J end by 0 bases, with 13 bases between. The CDR3 contains 14 residues. The CDR3 protein is CASTRIRDSYEQYF. CDR3 nucleotide sequence: TGTGCCAGCACCAGAATCAGGGACTCCTACGAGCAGTACTTC.

Remarks on this clonotype: Being one base from a much bigger clone, this may be a read error. The rearrangement joins TRBV5-1 to TRBJ2-7; 11 bases match TRBD2. CDR3 length: 16 amino acids. Germline CDR1 reads SGHRS; CDR2 reads YFSETQ. Trimming at V came to 4 bases and at J to 3 bases, leaving 9 bases not matched to a gene. In DNA form, the CDR3 reads TGCGCCAGCAGCCAAGGGACTAGCGGAGTCATCTACGAGCAGTACTTC. This sequence encodes CASSQGTSGVIYEQYF.

This clonotype was counted at least ten times. The chain uses TRBV7-2 and TRBJ2-1, with D maybe TRBD2 (5 bases). This CDR3 is 14 amino acids long. Germline V lookup: CDR1 SGHTA, CDR2 FQGNSA. V was pared by 5 bases and J by 3 bases, with 11 bases between. For the CDR3, the DNA is TGTGCCAGCAGCCCAGGACTCCACTACAATGAGCAGTTCTTC. Amino acid sequence: CASSPGLHYNEQFF.

There are many counts of this clonotype. The V and J genes are TRBV5-1 and TRBJ2-3, with 7 bases matching TRBD2. Germline values: CDR1 SGHRS, CDR2 YFSETQ. The CDR3 sequence is 14 residues long. V lost 5 bases, J lost 6 bases, and 9 bases stayed unmatched. The CDR3 loop is CASSPGLGADTQYF. The CDR3 DNA follows: TGCGCCAGCAGTCCTGGACTAGGTGCGGATACGCAGTATTTT. The full variable domain, with the rest looked up from reference TRBV5-1 and TRBJ2-3, is KAGVTQTPRYLIKTRGQQVTLSCSPISGHRSVSWYQQTPGQGLQFLFEYFSETQRNKGNFPGRFSGRQFSNSRSEMNVSTLELGDSALYLCASSPGLGADTQYFGPGTRLTVL.

There are many counts of this clonotype. The chain uses TRBV29-1 and TRBJ2-6; a possible D gene is TRBD1 (5 bases). The CDR3 is 14 residues long. V was shortened by 1 base and J by 2 bases, with 6 bases between the two germline ends. Germline-derived CDR1 and CDR2 are SQVTM and ANQGSEA. Written as DNA, the CDR3 is TGCAGCGTTGAAGGGGGCCCTGGGGCCAACGTCCTGACTTTC. The encoded protein is CSVEGGPGANVLTF.

In its sample, this clonotype was seen a few times. V and J are TRBV10-2 and TRBJ1-1; D perhaps matches TRBD1 (5 bases). V gave up 6 bases and J gave up 3 bases, with 14 bases separating them. From germline, CDR1 is WSHSY and CDR2 SAAADI. The CDR3 covers 14 residues. CDR3 coding DNA: TGCGCCAGCAGACTAGCGGGGACTTACACTGAAGCTTTCTTT. It encodes CASRLAGTYTEAFF.

This clonotype was counted ten times or more. This sequence joins TRBV29-1 and TRBJ1-1; D possibly corresponds to TRBD1 (6 bases). Germline loops: CDR1 SQVTM, CDR2 ANQGSEA. V was trimmed by 7 bases and J by 0 bases, leaving 12 bases between them. The CDR3 has 13 residues. CDR3 sequence reads: CSAWTDLNTEAFF. The CDR3 bases are TGCAGCGCATGGACAGACTTGAACACTGAAGCTTTCTTT.

This clonotype was seen at least ten times. The chain combines TRBV5-1 with TRBJ2-1, with TRBD2 identical over 13 bases. The CDR3 consists of 19 residues. Per germline, CDR1 SGHRS and CDR2 YFSETQ. V lost 4 bases and J lost 0; bases outside the gene matches: 10. The CDR3 sequence is CASSPLLAGGDRSYNEQFF. The CDR3 coding sequence is TGCGCCAGCAGCCCCCTACTAGCGGGAGGGGATCGCTCCTACAATGAGCAGTTCTTC. Looking up the rest from reference TRBV5-1 and TRBJ2-1 gives the full variable domain: KAGVTQTPRYLIKTRGQQVTLSCSPISGHRSVSWYQQTPGQGLQFLFEYFSETQRNKGNFPGRFSGRQFSNSRSEMNVSTLELGDSALYLCASSPLLAGGDRSYNEQFFGPGTRLTVL.

This clonotype appeared many times. The rearrangement links TRBV5-1 to TRBJ1-4; unclear D gene. Germline V lookup: CDR1 SGHRS, CDR2 YFSETQ. V shed 3 bases and J shed 7 bases, with 16 bases lying between them. The CDR3 spans 15 residues. DNA for the CDR3: TGCGCCAGCAGCTACGGGTCCCCAGGAGGTGAAAAACTGTTTTTT. It yields the protein CASSYGSPGGEKLFF.

V usage is TRBV30 and J usage is TRBJ1-2; D possibly corresponds to TRBD1 (6 bases). The length of the CDR3 is 11 residues. Germline V lookup: CDR1 GTSNPN, CDR2 SVGIG (reference sequence). Trimming stripped 5 bases from V and 6 bases from J, with 10 bases between. CDR3 DNA sequence: TGTGCCTGGTTTACAGGGAATGGCTACACCTTC. Its protein product is CAWFTGNGYTF.

This clonotype was seen at least ten times. V and J are TRBV2 and TRBJ1-6; possible D gene TRBD1, 6 bases. Germline V gene lookup returns CDR1 SNHLY and CDR2 FYNNEI. The CDR3 is made up of 14 amino acids. Between the trimmed V and J ends, which lost 6 bases and 12 bases, there was a span of 18 bases. CDR3 DNA sequence: TGTGCCAGCAGCGGGGACACCCTAAATGTACCCCTCCACTTT. Translated: CASSGDTLNVPLHF.

This clonotype was counted ten times or more. This chain connects TRBV7-2 to TRBJ2-2; no firm D call. V gave up 5 bases and J gave up 2 bases, with 9 bases separating them. CDR1 is SGHTA and CDR2 is FQGNSA in the germline V gene. The CDR3 sequence is 14 residues long. In DNA form, the CDR3 reads TGTGCCAGCAGCGGGCAGGTCAACACCGGGGAGCTGTTTTTT. This translates into CASSGQVNTGELFF.

This clonotype was counted ten times or more. This rearrangement joins TRBV12-5 to TRBJ1-5, with 12 positions matching TRBD1. Losses at the gene ends were 5 bases for V and 3 bases for J; bases not matched to a gene: 5. The CDR3 totals 16 residues. Looked up from germline, CDR1 is LGHNT and CDR2 is FRNRAP. This chain's CDR3 is CASGAPGQGANQPQHF. The CDR3 bases are TGTGCTAGTGGTGCACCGGGACAGGGGGCCAATCAGCCCCAGCATTTT.

The J gene is TRBJ2-4, the V gene TRBV12-3 or TRBV12-4; D gene uncertain. V was trimmed by 1 base and J by 4 bases, leaving 5 bases between them. The CDR3 is made up of 13 amino acids. CDR3 nucleotides: TGTGCCAGCAGTTTAGGGCAGAAAAACATTCAGTACTTC. Its protein is CASSLGQKNIQYF.

In this sample, this clonotype turned up many times. V and J are TRBV20-1 and TRBJ1-6, with TRBD1 identical over 8 bases. The CDR3 is 11 residues long. The J segment lost 17 bases and the V segment lost 5 bases, leaving 8 bases of the junction unmatched. In germline, CDR1 is DFQATT, CDR2 SNEGSKA (reference sequence). CDR3 region: CSASLDREVHF. Written as DNA, the CDR3 is TGCAGTGCTTCGTTGGACAGGGAAGTCCACTTT.

This clonotype has at least ten counts. The genes are TRBV24-1 and TRBJ2-7, with a tentative D call TRBD1 (6 bases). Germline values: CDR1 KGHDR, CDR2 SFDVKD. Trimming stripped 5 bases from V and 6 bases from J, with 13 bases between. CDR3 length: 13 amino acids. This chain's CDR3 is CATSGQGRAEQYF. DNA of the CDR3: TGTGCCACCAGTGGGCAGGGGCGTGCCGAGCAGTACTTC.